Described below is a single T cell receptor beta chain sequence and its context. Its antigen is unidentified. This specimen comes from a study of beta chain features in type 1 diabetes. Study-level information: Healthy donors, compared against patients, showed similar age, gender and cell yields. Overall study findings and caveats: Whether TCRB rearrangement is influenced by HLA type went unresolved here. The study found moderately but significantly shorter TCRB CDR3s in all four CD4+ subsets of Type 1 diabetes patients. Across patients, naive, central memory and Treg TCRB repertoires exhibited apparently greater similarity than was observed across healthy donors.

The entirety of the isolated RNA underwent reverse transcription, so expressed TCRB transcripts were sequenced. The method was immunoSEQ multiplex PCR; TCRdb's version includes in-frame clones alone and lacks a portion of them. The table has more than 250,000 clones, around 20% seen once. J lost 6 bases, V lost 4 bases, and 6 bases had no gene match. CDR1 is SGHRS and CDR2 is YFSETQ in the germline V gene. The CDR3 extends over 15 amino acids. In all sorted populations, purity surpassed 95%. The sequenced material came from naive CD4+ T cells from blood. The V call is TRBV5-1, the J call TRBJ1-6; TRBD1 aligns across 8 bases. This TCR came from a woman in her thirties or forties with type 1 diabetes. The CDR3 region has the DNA TGCGCCAGCAGCCCGCGGACAGGGAGTAATTCACCCCTCCACTTT. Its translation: CASSPRTGSNSPLHF. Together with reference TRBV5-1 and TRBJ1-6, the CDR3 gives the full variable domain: KAGVTQTPRYLIKTRGQQVTLSCSPISGHRSVSWYQQTPGQGLQFLFEYFSETQRNKGNFPGRFSGRQFSNSRSEMNVSTLELGDSALYLCASSPRTGSNSPLHFGNGTRLTVT.